This entry describes one T cell receptor beta chain. The authors' processing: Amplification with reference gene primers provided the estimates of nucleated cell counts. TCRdb's copy holds only in-frame clones and misses some; the assay was immunoSEQ multiplex PCR. V, J and clone size derive from that table, while D and trimming were established from the DNA sequence. The sample lists 55,000 to 70,000 clones, over 80% occurring once. The data belong to a study of blood T cell repertoires in COVID-19. About the study: Samples came from the United States, Italy and Spain, spanning acute and convalescent COVID-19. Nucleic acid was either cDNA or gDNA, and it came from T cells, B-cell-depleted T cells, or PBMCs.

Germline V gene data show CDR1 as LNHDA and CDR2 as SQIVND (reference sequence). The CDR3 has 13 amino acids. After removal of 6 bases from V and 8 bases from J, the junction contained 5 bases not matched to a gene. The sequencing input was peripheral blood. The chain uses TRBV19 and TRBJ1-4; the match to TRBD1 covers 8 bases. This receptor was taken from a woman aged 60 to 75 with acute or convalescent COVID-19. The CDR3, as DNA: TGTGCCAGTAGCTGGCAGGGGGCCGAAAAACTGTTTTTT. Translated, it gives CASSWQGAEKLFF.